Listed below are T cell receptor beta chains from one sample, sequenced in a study of hypomethylating agent response in myelodysplastic syndrome. Measured with immunoSEQ multiplex PCR; TCRdb has only the in-frame clones, and not every one. This sample has around 4,700 clones; around 82% occur once, and the top ten carry around 30%. Sequenced here: bone marrow, sampled before or after starting hypomethylating agent treatment for myelodysplastic syndrome (not recorded which). Receptor source: a human donor with myelodysplastic syndrome. CDR3s include the opening cysteine and the closing phenylalanine or tryptophan. A D gene is named only where the DNA matches it firmly. Size tells how often a clone was seen (once, few, many) or the class of an expanded clone, and some rows leave it out.

clone_size	d_call	v_call	j_call	cdr3_aa	cdr3_nt
.	TRBD1	TRBV14	TRBJ1-3	CASSHRQGAGGNTIYF	TGTGCCAGCAGCCACAGACAGGGGGCAGGAGGAAACACCATATATTTT
.	TRBD1	TRBV2	TRBJ2-7	CASSAVSRTGNEQYF	TGTGCCAGCAGTGCCGTCAGCCGGACAGGGAACGAGCAGTACTTC
few	TRBD2	TRBV5-1	TRBJ2-7	CASSLAGLAHEQYF	TGCGCCAGCAGCTTGGCAGGACTAGCCCACGAGCAGTACTTC
.	.	TRBV7-2	TRBJ1-6	CASRSIGINSPLHF	TGTGCCAGCAGATCTATTGGGATTAATTCACCCCTCCACTTT
.	.	TRBV7-2	TRBJ1-1	CASSLVGGGNTEAFF	TGTGCCAGCAGCTTAGTTGGAGGGGGGAACACTGAAGCTTTCTTT
.	TRBD2	TRBV27	TRBJ2-2	CASSLSDRTSGRAGRSGELFF	TGTGCCAGCAGTTTATCGGACCGGACTAGCGGGAGGGCCGGGAGGTCCGGGGAGCTGTTTTTT
.	.	TRBV9	TRBJ1-1	CASSLVQGGTEAFF	TGTGCCAGCAGCCTTGTACAGGGAGGGACTGAAGCTTTCTTT
few	.	TRBV18	TRBJ1-5	CASSPSGTSNQPQHF	TGTGCCAGCTCGCCTTCAGGGACTAGCAATCAGCCCCAGCATTTT
.	TRBD1	TRBV19	TRBJ2-3	CASSIAGQAGTQYF	TGTGCCAGTAGTATAGCGGGACAGGCCGGTACGCAGTATTTT
.	TRBD2	TRBV11-1	TRBJ2-3	CASSLSLAVDTQYF	TGTGCCAGCAGCTTATCACTAGCGGTAGATACGCAGTATTTT
.	.	TRBV5-4	TRBJ1-1	CASSLDRRGGTEAFF	TGTGCCAGCAGCTTGGACAGGAGGGGGGGGACTGAAGCTTTCTTT
.	TRBD1	TRBV5-4	TRBJ2-3	CASSRRRDSSTDTQYF	TGTGCCAGCAGCCGACGTAGGGACAGCTCAACAGATACGCAGTATTTT
.	.	TRBV12-2	TRBJ2-7	CASRLAATYEQYF	TGTGCAAGTCGCTTAGCGGCAACCTACGAGCAGTACTTC
once	.	TRBV19	TRBJ1-1	CASSIPRTEAFF	TGTGCCAGTAGTATTCCCCGGACTGAAGCTTTCTTT
.	TRBD1	TRBV7-2	TRBJ1-3	CASSRQGTGNTIYF	TGTGCCAGCAGCCGACAGGGGACGGGAAACACCATATATTTT
.	TRBD1	TRBV12-5	TRBJ1-1	CASGAPGQGATEAFF	TGTGCTAGTGGGGCCCCGGGACAGGGGGCTACTGAAGCTTTCTTT
.	.	TRBV7-9	TRBJ2-1	CASSPSRGSYNEQFF	TGTGCCAGCAGCCCCTCCCGCGGGTCCTACAATGAGCAGTTCTTC
.	.	TRBV18	TRBJ2-3	CASSPKIRGTDTQYF	TGTGCCAGCTCACCAAAGATCAGGGGCACAGATACGCAGTATTTT
.	.	TRBV20-1	TRBJ1-5	CSASSNQPQHF	TGCAGTGCCAGCAGCAATCAGCCCCAGCATTTT
.	.	TRBV5-1	TRBJ2-7	CASSLIIPGRSYEQYF	TGCGCCAGCAGCTTGATTATTCCAGGGAGGTCCTACGAGCAGTACTTC
.	.	TRBV28	TRBJ2-7	CASSLRPPRVGGEQYF	TGTGCCAGCAGTCTACGACCTCCCAGGGTTGGTGGCGAGCAGTACTTC
once	.	TRBV9	TRBJ1-1	CASSVGVFGRTEAFF	TGTGCCAGCAGCGTGGGGGTTTTCGGAAGGACTGAAGCTTTCTTT
.	.	TRBV2	TRBJ1-5	CASRLQGGRNQPQHF	TGTGCCAGCAGGCTACAGGGAGGGAGGAATCAGCCCCAGCATTTT
.	.	TRBV5-1	TRBJ2-7	CASSLGGEEQYF	TGCGCCAGCAGCTTGGGCGGGGAAGAGCAGTACTTC
once	.	TRBV19	TRBJ2-1	CASTPRGGNSYNEQFF	TGTGCCAGTACCCCGAGGGGCGGGAACTCCTACAATGAGCAGTTCTTC
few	.	TRBV29-1	TRBJ1-2	CSVGDSSPPYGYTF	TGCAGCGTGGGAGACAGTTCCCCTCCCTATGGCTACACCTTC
.	TRBD1	TRBV10-2	TRBJ1-5	CASSEGTGVQPQHF	TGCGCCAGCAGTGAGGGGACAGGGGTTCAGCCCCAGCATTTT
.	.	TRBV10-1	TRBJ2-2	CASSESGDTGELFF	TGCGCCAGCAGTGAGTCAGGGGACACCGGGGAGCTGTTTTTT
.	TRBD2	TRBV7-8	TRBJ2-4	CASSASGDLLAKNIQYF	TGTGCCAGCTCGGCTAGCGGAGACCTCTTAGCCAAAAACATTCAGTACTTC
.	TRBD1	TRBV19	TRBJ1-5	CASSRDRFNQPQHF	TGTGCCAGTAGTCGGGACAGGTTTAATCAGCCCCAGCATTTT
.	TRBD2	TRBV7-2	TRBJ2-1	CASSKQTRGLATGNEQFF	TGTGCCAGCAGCAAGCAAACCAGGGGACTAGCTACGGGGAATGAGCAGTTCTTC
.	.	TRBV11-2	TRBJ1-2	CASSLPGRGRSGYTF	TGTGCCAGCAGCTTACCCGGCAGGGGTAGGTCTGGCTACACCTTC
.	.	TRBV28	TRBJ1-2	CASSFIDRRVFGYTF	TGTGCCAGCAGTTTTATCGACAGGCGGGTGTTTGGCTACACCTTC
.	.	TRBV5-4	TRBJ1-1	CASSPGSMNTEAFF	TGTGCCAGCAGCCCCGGTTCGATGAACACTGAAGCTTTCTTT
.	.	TRBV27	TRBJ2-5	CASSFGSGGQETQYF	TGTGCCAGCAGCTTTGGGTCGGGGGGCCAGGAGACCCAGTACTTC
.	TRBD1	TRBV7-2	TRBJ1-5	CASSLVVAGYGTGNQPQHF	TGTGCCAGCAGCTTAGTAGTTGCGGGGTACGGGACAGGTAATCAGCCCCAGCATTTT
.	TRBD1	TRBV6-1	TRBJ1-2	CASSHRGEGYGYTF	TGTGCCAGCAGTCACAGGGGTGAAGGCTATGGCTACACCTTC
.	.	TRBV20-1	TRBJ2-1	CSVSPTLEQFF	TGCAGTGTTTCCCCAACTCTCGAGCAGTTCTTC
.	TRBD2	TRBV7-9	TRBJ2-3	CASSSGLAGLYF	TGTGCCAGCAGCTCCGGACTAGCGGGGCTATATTTT
.	.	TRBV11-2	TRBJ1-2	CASSLDQGQRSEGYTF	TGTGCCAGCAGCTTAGATCAGGGACAACGGTCGGAGGGCTACACCTTC
.	TRBD1	TRBV14	TRBJ1-2	CASSQDRGGSGGYTF	TGTGCCAGCAGCCAAGATAGAGGGGGCTCAGGTGGCTACACCTTC
.	.	TRBV6-5	TRBJ1-2	CASSYSGDSMGYTF	TGTGCCAGCAGTTACTCCGGAGATTCTATGGGCTACACCTTC
.	.	TRBV6-1	TRBJ1-4	CASSGYEKLFF	TGTGCCAGCAGTGGTTATGAAAAACTGTTTTTT
.	TRBD2	TRBV11-3	TRBJ2-1	CASSLEAASGGAGNEQFF	TGTGCCAGCAGCTTAGAAGCCGCTAGCGGGGGGGCGGGGAATGAGCAGTTCTTC
.	.	TRBV7-2	TRBJ2-2	CASSWDPGAGELFF	TGTGCCAGCAGCTGGGACCCCGGGGCCGGGGAGCTGTTTTTT
.	TRBD1	TRBV19	TRBJ1-1	CASSTRDRGTEAFF	TGTGCCAGTAGTACCCGGGACAGGGGCACTGAAGCTTTCTTT